This T cell receptor (beta chain) was sequenced in a study of blood T cell repertoires in COVID-19. The germline gives CDR1 MNHNY, CDR2 SVGAGI (reference sequence). V was pared by 2 bases and J by 0 bases, with 2 bases of the junction left unmatched. The CDR3 has 15 residues. Sequencing used immunoSEQ multiplex PCR; TCRdb keeps in-frame clones, though not all of them. This repertoire shows about 280,000 clones, 88% found once; its top ten account for approximately 8.8%. Sample: peripheral blood. This receptor was taken from a man aged 18 to 29 with active or convalescent COVID-19. V gene TRBV6-6 combines with J gene TRBJ1-2; 8 bases line up with TRBD1. CDR3 sequence reads: CASSYLTGANYGYTF. Here the CDR3 DNA reads TGTGCCAGCAGTTACCTGACAGGGGCTAACTATGGCTACACCTTC.